Listed below are T cell receptor beta chains from one sample, sequenced in a study of PD-1 blockade in classical Hodgkin lymphoma. The protocol was immunoSEQ multiplex PCR, while the TCRdb copy is restricted to in-frame clones and leaves out a portion. The sample has about 39,000 clones; almost 90% are singletons. The material was peripheral blood mononuclear cells (PBMCs), obtained at baseline. Source of these receptors: a human donor with classical Hodgkin lymphoma. Both conserved end residues are part of each CDR3. D genes are given only for firm matches. The size entry is marked missing in some rows and otherwise reads once, few, many or a size class.

d_call	v_call	j_call	cdr3_length	clone_size	cdr3_nt	cdr3_aa
-	TRBV14	TRBJ2-6	15	-	TGTGCCAGCAGACTAGTGGCATCTGGGGCCAACGTCCTGACTTTC	CASRLVASGANVLTF
-	TRBV10-3	TRBJ1-4	17	-	TGTGCCATCAGTGAGTCGAGTCGCCATGGGACATTCGAAAAACTGTTTTTT	CAISESSRHGTFEKLFF
TRBD2	TRBV28	TRBJ2-3	18	-	TGTGCCAGCTCGATCCCGGGACTAGCGGAACACAGCACAGATACGCAGTATTTT	CASSIPGLAEHSTDTQYF
-	TRBV5-1	TRBJ2-1	13	-	TGCGCCAGCAGTTCCGAGCCGGGATTTGAGCAGTTCTTC	CASSSEPGFEQFF
-	TRBV2	TRBJ1-1	13	-	TGTGCCAGCAGCCAGGACCTGAACACTGAAGCTTTCTTT	CASSQDLNTEAFF
-	TRBV9	TRBJ2-7	14	-	TGTGCCAGCAGCGAAACAGGTTGGTCCTACGAGCAGTACTTC	CASSETGWSYEQYF
-	TRBV7-9	TRBJ1-3	16	-	TGTGCCAGCGGACGAGTCGGACGGCCCTCTGGAAACACCATATATTTT	CASGRVGRPSGNTIYF
-	TRBV28	TRBJ1-4	16	once	TGTGCCAGCAGTTTAGGCAGTTACGCAACTAATGAAAAACTGTTTTTT	CASSLGSYATNEKLFF
-	TRBV6-1	TRBJ1-1	12	-	TGTGCCAGCAGTGAGGCCCGGTCCCCGGCTTTCTTT	CASSEARSPAFF
TRBD2	TRBV13	TRBJ2-1	19	few	TGTGCCAGCAGCACATCACTAGCGGGAGGAGTAGGCTCCTACAATGAGCAGTTCTTC	CASSTSLAGGVGSYNEQFF
TRBD1	TRBV4-1	TRBJ2-2	15	-	TGCGCCAGCAGCCAAGAGGGACAGGGGTCCGGGGAGCTGTTTTTT	CASSQEGQGSGELFF
TRBD1	TRBV6-6	TRBJ1-3	13	-	TGTGCCAGCGATCAGGGGGCTGGAAACACCATATATTTT	CASDQGAGNTIYF
TRBD1	TRBV5-4	TRBJ2-2	15	-	TGTGCCAGCAGCCCACGGACAGGGGGGACCGGGGAGCTGTTTTTT	CASSPRTGGTGELFF
-	TRBV9	TRBJ2-1	13	-	TGTGCCAGCAGCCTCAGGGGGGGAAGCGAGCAGTTCTTC	CASSLRGGSEQFF
-	TRBV27	TRBJ1-1	16	-	TGTGCCAGCGGGGACAAAGGGGGTTTTTGGAACACTGAAGCTTTCTTT	CASGDKGGFWNTEAFF
TRBD1	TRBV6-1	TRBJ2-7	16	few	TGTGCCAGCAGTGCCATGGGAGGCAGGGGGCCAGGCGAGCAGTACTTC	CASSAMGGRGPGEQYF
TRBD2	TRBV6-6	TRBJ2-2	16	-	TGTGCCAGCAGCCTACTAGCGGGCGGGAACACCGGGGAGCTGTTTTTT	CASSLLAGGNTGELFF
-	TRBV6-1	TRBJ2-2	20	-	TGTGCCAGCAGTGAAAGGCCTGGACGAGGGACACCGGGTCGACCGGGGGAGCTGTTTTTT	CASSERPGRGTPGRPGELFF
TRBD2	TRBV7-8	TRBJ2-1	15	-	TGTGCCAGCAGCGCTAGCGGGGCCACAAGGGGTGAGCAGTTCTTC	CASSASGATRGEQFF
-	TRBV5-4	TRBJ1-2	14	once	TGTGCCAGCAGCGTCGCCGGGCCACGGAGGGGCTACACCTTC	CASSVAGPRRGYTF
-	TRBV5-6	TRBJ2-7	18	-	TGTGCCAGCAGCTTTTCCGGGGCCCGGGGTGGTAGCTCCTACGAGCAGTACTTC	CASSFSGARGGSSYEQYF
-	TRBV23-1	TRBJ2-2	16	-	TGCGCCAGCAGTCAATCTGCAGGATCGAACACCGGGGAGCTGTTTTTT	CASSQSAGSNTGELFF
TRBD1	TRBV27	TRBJ1-6	15	-	TGTGCCAGCAGTTTAGGACAGGGGATTAATTCACCCCTCCACTTT	CASSLGQGINSPLHF
TRBD2	TRBV11-2	TRBJ2-3	14	once	TGTGCCAGCAGCCCTAGACTAGCGGGAGTGAAGCAGTATTTT	CASSPRLAGVKQYF
TRBD1	TRBV15	TRBJ2-5	18	-	TGTGCCACCAGCAGTCGCTTACTAAATACAGGGGGCGAAGAGACCCAGTACTTC	CATSSRLLNTGGEETQYF
-	TRBV6-1	TRBJ2-7	13	-	TGTGCCAGCAGTGCAGGATACTCCTACGAGCAGTACTTC	CASSAGYSYEQYF
-	TRBV29-1	TRBJ2-7	12	-	TGCAGCTCTGGGGGCCGCTCCTACGAGCAGTACTTC	CSSGGRSYEQYF
-	TRBV27	TRBJ2-2	14	-	TGTGCCAGCAGTTTTTTTGGGGCCACCGGGGAGCTGTTTTTT	CASSFFGATGELFF
-	TRBV9	TRBJ2-2	15	-	TGTGCCAGCAGCGTAGCTACTAGTAACACCGGGGAGCTGTTTTTT	CASSVATSNTGELFF
TRBD2	TRBV28	TRBJ2-1	17	-	TGTGCCAGCAGTTTTCGACTAGCCCGTAGCTCCTACAATGAGCAGTTCTTC	CASSFRLARSSYNEQFF
-	TRBV5-1	TRBJ2-7	15	-	TGCGCCAGCAGCTTGAATTCAGGGGGGCGTTACGAGCAGTACTTC	CASSLNSGGRYEQYF
-	TRBV5-1	TRBJ2-5	13	few	TGCGCCAGCAGCTTGTCCCCCGGAGAGACCCAGTACTTC	CASSLSPGETQYF
TRBD1	TRBV9	TRBJ1-2	14	-	TGTGCCAGCAGGAGGGTAGGGGGCACTTTTGGCTACACCTTC	CASRRVGGTFGYTF
TRBD1	TRBV7-8	TRBJ2-3	15	once	TGTGCCAGCAGCGGACAGGGGAAAGGCACAGATACGCAGTATTTT	CASSGQGKGTDTQYF
-	TRBV5-4	TRBJ1-2	13	-	TGTGCCAGCAGCTTGGAACAGTTTACGAGCTACACCTTC	CASSLEQFTSYTF
TRBD1	TRBV11-2	TRBJ1-4	17	-	TGTGCCAGCAGCTTAGGGGGGACAGGGGGCATCGGTGAAAAACTGTTTTTT	CASSLGGTGGIGEKLFF
TRBD1	TRBV10-3	TRBJ2-3	15	-	TGTGCCATCAGTGAGTCAGGGGACAGGGGTGATACGCAGTATTTT	CAISESGDRGDTQYF
TRBD1	TRBV27	TRBJ2-5	15	-	TGTGCCAGCTCCCTGGGCAGGGGGTTATCAGAGACCCAGTACTTC	CASSLGRGLSETQYF
TRBD1	TRBV27	TRBJ2-5	14	-	TGTGCCAGCGGTAGACAGGGGGCTAGAGAGACCCAGTACTTC	CASGRQGARETQYF
-	TRBV2	TRBJ2-7	14	-	TGTGCCAGCAGCTCCGGGACCCAAGCCAACGAGCAGTACTTC	CASSSGTQANEQYF
TRBD2	TRBV7-9	TRBJ2-7	19	once	TGTGCCAGCAGCTTAACGATGGGCCTAGCGGGAGACGCTGACTACGAGCAGTACTTC	CASSLTMGLAGDADYEQYF
-	TRBV10-3	TRBJ2-5	17	-	TGTGCCATCAGATCGGCCCAGGGACCGTTCTCACAAGAGACCCAGTACTTC	CAIRSAQGPFSQETQYF
TRBD1	TRBV2	TRBJ2-2	14	-	TGTGCCAGCAGTGAAGCGCAGGGGGCCGGGGAGCTGTTTTTT	CASSEAQGAGELFF
TRBD1	TRBV4-3	TRBJ1-2	14	-	TGCGCCAGCAGCCGAGGGGACAGTCGATATGGCTACACCTTC	CASSRGDSRYGYTF